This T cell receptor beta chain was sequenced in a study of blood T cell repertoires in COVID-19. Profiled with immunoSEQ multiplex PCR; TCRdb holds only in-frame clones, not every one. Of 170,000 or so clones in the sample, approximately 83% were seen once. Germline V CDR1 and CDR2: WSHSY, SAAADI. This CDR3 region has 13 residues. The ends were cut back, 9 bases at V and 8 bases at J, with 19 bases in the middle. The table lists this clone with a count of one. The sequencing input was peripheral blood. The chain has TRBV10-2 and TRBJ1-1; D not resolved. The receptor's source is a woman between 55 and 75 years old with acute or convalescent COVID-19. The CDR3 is CARFGEEVREAFF. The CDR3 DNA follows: TGCGCCAGGTTTGGAGAAGAGGTTCGAGAAGCTTTCTTT.